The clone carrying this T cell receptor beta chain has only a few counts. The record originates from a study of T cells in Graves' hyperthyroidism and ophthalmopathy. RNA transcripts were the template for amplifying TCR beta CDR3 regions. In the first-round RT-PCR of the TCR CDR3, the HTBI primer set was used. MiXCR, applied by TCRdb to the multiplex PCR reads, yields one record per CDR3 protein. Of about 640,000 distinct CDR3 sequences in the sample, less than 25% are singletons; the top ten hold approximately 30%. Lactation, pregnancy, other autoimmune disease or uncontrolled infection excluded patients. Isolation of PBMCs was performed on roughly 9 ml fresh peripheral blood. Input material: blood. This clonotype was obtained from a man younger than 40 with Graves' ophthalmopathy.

The chain's CDR3 is CASSLLQGPDSPLHF. The DNA of the CDR3 is TGTGCCAGCAGCTTACTTCAAGGGCCGGATTCACCCCTCCACTTT. J is TRBJ1-6 and V is TRBV7-9; the D is unclear. Germline CDR1 and CDR2: SEHNR and FQNEAQ (reference sequence). The ends were cut back, 2 bases at V and 8 bases at J, with 13 bases in the middle. The CDR3 sequence is 15 residues long.